Sequencing of this T cell receptor beta chain was carried out in a study of CD8+ T cells in alopecia areata. Study at large: Once tofacitinib had been taken for 6 to 18 months, 6 months off drug followed.

Findings and limits, study-wide: Across lesional scalp, and particularly alopecia totalis/universalis, clonality surpassed that of normal scalp.

Remarks on this clone: As yet, its antigen is unknown.

From alopecia areata patients, lesional scalp punch biopsies and peripheral blood were collected. Isolated RNA was reverse transcribed into cDNA used as the sequencing template. Measured with immunoSEQ multiplex PCR; TCRdb has only the in-frame clones, and not every one. The sample holds about 9,700 clones, approximately 70% seen once. This sequence originates from a human donor with alopecia areata. Material: skin.

CDR3 protein: CAISGGRRGAGVSYEQYF. In nucleotides, the CDR3 is TGTGCCATCAGTGGGGGACGGCGGGGAGCGGGCGTCTCCTACGAGCAGTACTTC. The chain uses TRBV10-3 and TRBJ2-7, with a weak D call TRBD2 (6 bases). V lost 4 bases, J lost 0 bases, and 22 bases lay in between. CDR1 ENHRY and CDR2 SYGVKD come from the germline V gene. The CDR3 is 18 residues long.